The 2 T cell receptor beta chains below all came from one sample that was sequenced in a study of blood T cell repertoires in COVID-19. Sequencing used immunoSEQ multiplex PCR; TCRdb keeps in-frame clones, though not all of them. Seen here are about 160,000 clones, over 85% observed once, and the top ten hold 15% to 20%. Specimen: peripheral blood. Receptor source: a man in his sixties with active or convalescent COVID-19.

This chain links TRBV12-5 with TRBJ2-4; 9 nucleotides align to TRBD2. Trimming removed 1 base from V and 1 base from J; junction bases left unmatched: 2. This CDR3 region has 16 residues. Germline V gene lookup returns CDR1 LGHNT and CDR2 FRNRAP. The CDR3 here is CASGLASGGAKNIQYF. The DNA for the CDR3 is TGTGCTAGTGGTTTGGCGAGCGGGGGGGCCAAAAACATTCAGTACTTC.

The sample holds one count of this clone. The chain recombines TRBV18 with TRBJ1-6; 8 nucleotides align to TRBD1. Germline values: CDR1 KGHSH, CDR2 LQKENI. Losses at the gene ends were 4 bases for V and 6 bases for J; bases not matched to a gene: 5. The CDR3 spans 15 residues. The CDR3 loop reads CASSQTGGGNSPLHF. The DNA of the CDR3 is TGTGCCAGCTCACAAACAGGGGGAGGTAATTCACCCCTCCACTTT.